This TCR beta chain was sequenced for a study of STAT5B mutations in CD4+ large granular lymphocyte leukemia. Study observations and caveats: TRBV06-family usage was enriched in top patient clones (8/27) versus controls (2/35).

Trimming cost V 4 bases and J 7 bases, with 19 bases left between them. Germline-derived CDR1 and CDR2 are WSHSY and SAAADI. The CDR3 is 15 residues long. Notes on this clone: The antigen remains undetermined.

Buffy coats from healthy blood donors served as controls. This table comes from immunoSEQ multiplex PCR, and its TCRdb copy is limited to in-frame clones, with some not included. The data hold around 35,000 clones, with roughly nine tenths observed a single time. The chain is built from TRBV10-2 and TRBJ1-2; D may be TRBD1 (5 bases). This clonotype was obtained from a human donor in good health. Sequencing was performed on CD4+ T cells from blood buffy coats. CDR3 coding DNA: TGCGCCAGCAGTGCGGTGGGGCATCAAGGGGCTGGCTACACCTTC. It encodes CASSAVGHQGAGYTF.